This is a list of T cell receptor beta chains from one sample in a study of blood T cell repertoires in COVID-19. TCRdb's table, derived via immunoSEQ multiplex PCR, lists solely in-frame clones and lacks some. The table shows about 160,000 clones, with around 80% occurring only once. Sequencing was carried out using peripheral blood. Every receptor here comes from a woman of 80 years or more with active or convalescent COVID-19. Each CDR3 is given with its conserved first and last residue. D genes are given only for firm matches. Clone size is shown for a subset of rows, as once, few, many or a class of expanded clone.

NA | TRBJ2-3 | NA | TRBV7-8 | TGTGCCAGCAGCGTCTACTCAACAGATACGCAGTATTTT | CASSVYSTDTQYF
NA | TRBJ2-1 | NA | TRBV6-2/TRBV6-3 | TGTGCCAGCAGTTACACCCAGGGAATATACAATGAGCAGTTCTTC | CASSYTQGIYNEQFF
NA | TRBJ2-7 | few | TRBV10-3 | TGTGCCATCAGTGAAGGGGGCTCCTACGAGCAGTACTTC | CAISEGGSYEQYF
TRBD1 | TRBJ1-1 | NA | TRBV18 | TGTGCCAGCTCACCTTCGGACAGGGGGTCATCTGAAGCTTTCTTT | CASSPSDRGSSEAFF
NA | TRBJ1-1 | few | TRBV3-1/TRBV3-2 | TGTGCCAGCAGCCAAGGCGGAGGGAGAACTGAAGCTTTCTTT | CASSQGGGRTEAFF
TRBD2 | TRBJ2-2 | NA | TRBV9 | TGTGCCAGCAGCGTAGGACTAGCGGGGCATAACACCGGGGAGCTGTTTTTT | CASSVGLAGHNTGELFF
NA | TRBJ2-7 | NA | TRBV11-3 | TGTGCCAGCAGCTTAGGGGTACAGGTCTACGAGCAGTACTTC | CASSLGVQVYEQYF
NA | TRBJ1-4 | NA | TRBV2 | TGTGCCAGCTTCACGGGGGCAACTAATGAAAAACTGTTTTTT | CASFTGATNEKLFF
NA | TRBJ2-1 | NA | TRBV21-1 | TGTGCCAGCAGCCTAGGGGACAGAGGATACAATGAGCAGTTCTTC | CASSLGDRGYNEQFF
TRBD1 | TRBJ2-7 | NA | TRBV7-2 | TGTGCCAGCAGCTTAACGGCAGGGGGCGAGCAGTACTTC | CASSLTAGGEQYF
TRBD1 | TRBJ1-1 | NA | TRBV10-3 | TGTGCCATCAGTGACCTGACAGGGTTGATTACTGAAGCTTTCTTT | CAISDLTGLITEAFF
NA | TRBJ1-5 | NA | TRBV29-1 | TGCAGCGTTGAATTGGCAGGGTCTGGCAATCAGCCCCAGCATTTT | CSVELAGSGNQPQHF
NA | TRBJ2-1 | NA | TRBV6-4 | TGTGCCAGCAGTGCCCCAATGGGCGAGAAATACAATGAGCAGTTCTTC | CASSAPMGEKYNEQFF
NA | TRBJ1-2 | NA | TRBV29-1 | TGCAGCGTTGAAGAACCGACAGCCAGGGGCTACACCTTC | CSVEEPTARGYTF
TRBD2 | TRBJ2-3 | NA | TRBV3-1/TRBV3-2 | TGTGCCAGCAGCCAGACCAGACTAGCGGGGGGGCCAGATACGCAGTATTTT | CASSQTRLAGGPDTQYF
TRBD1 | TRBJ1-5 | NA | TRBV5-1 | TGCGCCAGCAGCCCAGGACAGGGTTTAGGTCAGCCCCAGCATTTT | CASSPGQGLGQPQHF